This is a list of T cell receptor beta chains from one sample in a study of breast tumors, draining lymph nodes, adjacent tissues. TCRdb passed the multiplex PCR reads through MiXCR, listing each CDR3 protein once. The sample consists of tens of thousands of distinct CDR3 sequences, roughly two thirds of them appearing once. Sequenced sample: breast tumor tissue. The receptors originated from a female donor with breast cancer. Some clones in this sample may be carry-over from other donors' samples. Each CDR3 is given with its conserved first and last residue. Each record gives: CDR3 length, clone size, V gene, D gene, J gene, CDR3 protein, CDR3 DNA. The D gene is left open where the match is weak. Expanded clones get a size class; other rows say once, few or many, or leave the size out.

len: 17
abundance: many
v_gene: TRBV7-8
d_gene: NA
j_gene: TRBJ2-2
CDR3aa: CASSLVHYSTNTGELFF
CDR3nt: TGTGCCAGCAGCTTAGTTCATTACAGCACGAACACCGGGGAGCTGTTTTTT

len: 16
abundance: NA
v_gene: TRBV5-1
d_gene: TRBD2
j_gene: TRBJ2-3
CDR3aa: CASSRLAGGKTDTQYF
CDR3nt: TGCGCCAGCAGCAGGCTAGCGGGAGGAAAGACAGATACGCAGTATTTT

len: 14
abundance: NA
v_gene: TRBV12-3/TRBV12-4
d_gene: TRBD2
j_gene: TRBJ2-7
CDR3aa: CASSLAGRADEQYF
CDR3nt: TGTGCCAGCAGTTTAGCCGGGAGGGCCGACGAGCAGTACTTC

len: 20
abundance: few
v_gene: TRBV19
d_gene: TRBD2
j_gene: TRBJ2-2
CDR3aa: CASSRRSPAGGRPITRELFF
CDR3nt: TGTGCCAGTAGTAGGAGATCCCCTGCGGGGGGCAGACCCATTACCAGGGAGCTGTTTTTT

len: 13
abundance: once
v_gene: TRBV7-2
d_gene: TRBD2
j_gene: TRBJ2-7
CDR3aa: CASSLNPGGTTFF
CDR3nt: TGTGCCAGCAGCTTGAACCCGGGCGGGACTACATTCTTC

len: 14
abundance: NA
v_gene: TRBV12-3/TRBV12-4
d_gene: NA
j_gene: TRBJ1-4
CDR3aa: CASSLRGFQEKLFF
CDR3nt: TGTGCCAGCAGTTTAAGGGGGTTTCAAGAAAAACTGTTTTTT

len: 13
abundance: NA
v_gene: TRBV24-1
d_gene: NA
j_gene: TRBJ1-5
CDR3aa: CATSDYDNQPQHF
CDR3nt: TGTGCCACCAGTGATTACGACAATCAGCCCCAGCATTTT

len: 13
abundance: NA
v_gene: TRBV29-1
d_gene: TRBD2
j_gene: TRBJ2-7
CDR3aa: CSGGTSRTYEQYF
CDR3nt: TGCAGCGGGGGGACTAGCCGCACTTACGAGCAGTACTTC

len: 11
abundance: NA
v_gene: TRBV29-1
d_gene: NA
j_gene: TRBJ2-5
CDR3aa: CSVSEGETQYF
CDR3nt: TGCAGCGTTTCGGAGGGAGAGACCCAGTACTTC

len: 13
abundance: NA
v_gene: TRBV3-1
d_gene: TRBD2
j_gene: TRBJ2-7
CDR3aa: CASSSGGTYEQYF
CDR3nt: TGTGCCAGCAGCTCGGGGGGGACCTACGAGCAGTACTTC

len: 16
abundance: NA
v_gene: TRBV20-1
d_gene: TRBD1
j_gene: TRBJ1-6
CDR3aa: CSAREGQGGYNSPLHF
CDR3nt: TGCAGTGCTAGAGAGGGACAGGGAGGTTATAATTCACCCCTCCACTTT

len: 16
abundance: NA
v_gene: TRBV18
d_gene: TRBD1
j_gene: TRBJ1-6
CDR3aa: CASSPQTGEPDSPLHF
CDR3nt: TGTGCCAGCTCACCGCAGACAGGGGAACCGGATTCACCCCTCCACTTT

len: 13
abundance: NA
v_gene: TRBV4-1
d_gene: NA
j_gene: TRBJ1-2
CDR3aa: CASSQDSGYGYTF
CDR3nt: TGCGCCAGCAGCCAAGATTCAGGCTATGGCTACACCTTC

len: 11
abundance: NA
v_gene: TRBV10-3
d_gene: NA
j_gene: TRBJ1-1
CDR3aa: CAIKENTEAFF
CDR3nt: TGTGCCATCAAAGAGAACACTGAAGCTTTCTTT

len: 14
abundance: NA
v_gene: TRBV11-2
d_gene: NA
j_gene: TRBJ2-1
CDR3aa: CASSLGAGLDEQFF
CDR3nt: TGTGCCAGCAGCTTAGGGGCAGGGCTTGATGAGCAGTTCTTC

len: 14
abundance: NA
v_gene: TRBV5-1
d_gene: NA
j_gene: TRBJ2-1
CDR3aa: CASRDSLLPNEQFF
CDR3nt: TGCGCCAGCAGAGACTCCCTTCTTCCCAATGAGCAGTTCTTC

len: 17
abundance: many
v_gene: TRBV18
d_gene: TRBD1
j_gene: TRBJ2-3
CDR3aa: CASSPPRQGAYTDTQYF
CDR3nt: TGTGCCAGCTCACCACCGAGACAGGGGGCCTACACAGATACGCAGTATTTT

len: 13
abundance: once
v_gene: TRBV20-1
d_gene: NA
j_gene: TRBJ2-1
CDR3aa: CSARWRSDNEQFF
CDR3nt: TGCAGTGCTAGGTGGCGTAGTGATAATGAGCAGTTCTTC

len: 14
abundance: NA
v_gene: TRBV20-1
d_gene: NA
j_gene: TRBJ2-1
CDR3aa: CGARRGLQGNGQFF
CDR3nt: TGCGGTGCTAGGCGCGGGCTCCAGGGGAATGGGCAGTTCTTC

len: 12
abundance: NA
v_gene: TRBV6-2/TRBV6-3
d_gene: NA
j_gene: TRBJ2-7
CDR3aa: CASADGGREQYF
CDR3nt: TGTGCCAGCGCGGATGGGGGGCGGGAGCAGTACTTC

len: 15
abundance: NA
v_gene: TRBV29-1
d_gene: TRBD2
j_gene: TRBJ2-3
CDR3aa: CSVEGAGGGTDTQYF
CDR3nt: TGCAGCGTTGAAGGGGCGGGGGGCGGGACAGATACGCAGTATTTT

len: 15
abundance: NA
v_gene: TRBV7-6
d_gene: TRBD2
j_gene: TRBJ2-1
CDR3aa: CASSWGGFSYNEQFF
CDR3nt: TGTGCCAGCAGCTGGGGAGGGTTCTCCTACAATGAGCAGTTCTTC

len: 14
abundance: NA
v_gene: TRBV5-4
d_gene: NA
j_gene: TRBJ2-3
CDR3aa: CASSPFPGKDTQYF
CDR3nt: TGTGCCAGCAGCCCCTTTCCAGGAAAGGATACGCAGTATTTT

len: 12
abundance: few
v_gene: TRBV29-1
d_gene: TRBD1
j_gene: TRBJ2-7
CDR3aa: CSGGQGAREQYF
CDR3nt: TGCAGCGGGGGACAGGGGGCGCGGGAGCAGTACTTC

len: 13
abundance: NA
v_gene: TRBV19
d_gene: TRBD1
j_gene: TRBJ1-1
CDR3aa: CASAWTGGTEAFF
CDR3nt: TGTGCCAGTGCCTGGACAGGAGGGACTGAAGCTTTCTTT

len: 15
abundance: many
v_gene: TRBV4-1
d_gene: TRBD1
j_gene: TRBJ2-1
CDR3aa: CASSTTGGNYNEQFF
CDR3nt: TGCGCCAGCAGCACGACAGGGGGGAATTACAATGAGCAGTTCTTC

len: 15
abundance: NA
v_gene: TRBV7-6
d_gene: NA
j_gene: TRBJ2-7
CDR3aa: CASSLGQGGYNEQYF
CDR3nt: TGTGCCAGCAGCTTAGGGCAGGGGGGTTACAATGAGCAGTACTTC

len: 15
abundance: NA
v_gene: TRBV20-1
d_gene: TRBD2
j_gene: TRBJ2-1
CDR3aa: CSARSSGGVGNEQFF
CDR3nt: TGCAGTGCTAGATCCAGCGGGGGGGTGGGGAATGAGCAGTTCTTC

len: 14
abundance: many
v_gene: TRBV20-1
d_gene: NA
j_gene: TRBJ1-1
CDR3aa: CSARFGSRNTEAFF
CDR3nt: TGCAGTGCTAGATTCGGCAGTCGGAACACTGAAGCTTTCTTT

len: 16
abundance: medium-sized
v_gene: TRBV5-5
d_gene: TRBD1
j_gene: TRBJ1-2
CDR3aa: CASRIKPGQGTYGYTF
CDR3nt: TGTGCCAGCAGAATCAAGCCGGGACAGGGAACCTATGGCTACACCTTC

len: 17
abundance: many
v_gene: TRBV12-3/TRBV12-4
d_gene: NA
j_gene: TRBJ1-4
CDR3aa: CASRHPTQTVLNEKLFF
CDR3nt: TGTGCCAGCAGACACCCCACCCAGACAGTACTTAATGAAAAACTGTTTTTT

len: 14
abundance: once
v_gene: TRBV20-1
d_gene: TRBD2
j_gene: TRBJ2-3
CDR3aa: CSARVSGSTDTQYF
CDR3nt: TGCAGTGCTAGAGTTAGCGGGAGCACAGATACGCAGTATTTT

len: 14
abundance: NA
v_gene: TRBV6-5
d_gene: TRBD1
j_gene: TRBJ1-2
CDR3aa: CASNRQGGNDGYTF
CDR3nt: TGTGCCAGCAATAGACAGGGAGGTAATGATGGCTACACCTTC

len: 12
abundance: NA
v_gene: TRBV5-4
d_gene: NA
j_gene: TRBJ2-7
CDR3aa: CASSLAGSEQYF
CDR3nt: TGTGCCAGCAGCTTGGCAGGAAGCGAGCAGTACTTC

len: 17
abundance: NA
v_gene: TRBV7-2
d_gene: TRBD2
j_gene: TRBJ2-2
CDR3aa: CASTSHSGGVNTGELFF
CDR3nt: TGTGCCAGCACCTCCCATAGCGGGGGAGTAAACACCGGGGAGCTGTTTTTT

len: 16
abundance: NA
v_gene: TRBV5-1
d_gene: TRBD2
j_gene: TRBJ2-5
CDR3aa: CASSLALAGLQETQYF
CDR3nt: TGCGCCAGCAGCTTGGCACTAGCGGGGTTACAAGAGACCCAGTACTTC

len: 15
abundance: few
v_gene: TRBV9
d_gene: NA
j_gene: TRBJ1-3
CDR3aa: CASSVGGNSGNTIYF
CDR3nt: TGTGCCAGCAGCGTAGGCGGAAACTCTGGAAACACCATATATTTT

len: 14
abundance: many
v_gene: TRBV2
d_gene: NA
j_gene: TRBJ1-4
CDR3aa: CASSPRVIHEKLFF
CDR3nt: TGTGCCAGCAGTCCCAGGGTAATTCATGAAAAACTGTTTTTT

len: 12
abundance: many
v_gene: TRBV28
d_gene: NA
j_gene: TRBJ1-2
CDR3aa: CASSLGDYGYTF
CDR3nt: TGTGCCAGCAGTTTGGGGGACTATGGCTACACCTTC

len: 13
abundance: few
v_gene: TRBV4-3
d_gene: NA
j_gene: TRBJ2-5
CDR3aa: CASSQVRGETQYF
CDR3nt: TGCGCCAGCAGCCAAGTCCGTGGTGAGACCCAGTACTTC

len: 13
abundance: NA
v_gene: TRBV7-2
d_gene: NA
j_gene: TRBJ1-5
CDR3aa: CASSLRGRQPQHF
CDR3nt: TGCGCCAGCAGCTTGAGGGGGAGACAGCCCCAGCATTTT

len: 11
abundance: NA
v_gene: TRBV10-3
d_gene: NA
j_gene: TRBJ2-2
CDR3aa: CAIGGAGELSF
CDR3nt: TGTGCCATCGGGGGGGCCGGGGAACTGTCTTTT

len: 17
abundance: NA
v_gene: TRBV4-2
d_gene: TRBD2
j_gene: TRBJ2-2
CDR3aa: CAGSRFQSGVNAGELFF
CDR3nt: TGTGCCGGCAGCCGCTTTCAGAGCGGGGTTAACGCCGGGGAGCTGTTTTTT

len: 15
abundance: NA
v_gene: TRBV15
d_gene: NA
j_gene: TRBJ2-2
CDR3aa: CATSRGTRNTGELFF
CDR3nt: TGTGCCACCAGCAGGGGGACGAGAAACACCGGGGAGCTGTTTTTT

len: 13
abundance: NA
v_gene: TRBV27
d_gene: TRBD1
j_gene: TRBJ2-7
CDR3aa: CASGWTGGYEQYF
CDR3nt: TGTGCCAGCGGTTGGACAGGGGGCTACGAGCAGTACTTC

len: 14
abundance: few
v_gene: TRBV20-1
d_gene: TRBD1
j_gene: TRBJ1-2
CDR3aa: CSARVTGDYYGYTF
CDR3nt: TGCAGTGCTAGAGTAACAGGGGACTACTATGGCTACACCTTC